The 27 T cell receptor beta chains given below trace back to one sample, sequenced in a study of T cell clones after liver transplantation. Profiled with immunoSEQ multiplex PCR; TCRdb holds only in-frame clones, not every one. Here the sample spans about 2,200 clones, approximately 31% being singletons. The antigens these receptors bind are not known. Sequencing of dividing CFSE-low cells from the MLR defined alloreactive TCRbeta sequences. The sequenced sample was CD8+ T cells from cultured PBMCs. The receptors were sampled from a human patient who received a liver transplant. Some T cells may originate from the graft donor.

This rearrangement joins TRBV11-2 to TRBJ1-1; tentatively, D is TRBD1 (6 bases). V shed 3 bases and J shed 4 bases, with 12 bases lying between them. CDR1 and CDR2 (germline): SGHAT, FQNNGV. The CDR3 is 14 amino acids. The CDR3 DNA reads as TGTGCCAGCAGCTTGGGGGCAGCCTTCACTGAAGCTTTCTTT. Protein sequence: CASSLGAAFTEAFF.

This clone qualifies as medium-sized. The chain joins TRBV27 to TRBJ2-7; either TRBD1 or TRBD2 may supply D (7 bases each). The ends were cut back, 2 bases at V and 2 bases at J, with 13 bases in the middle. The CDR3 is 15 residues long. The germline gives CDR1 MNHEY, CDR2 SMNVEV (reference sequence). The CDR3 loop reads CASSLQGGFAYEQYF. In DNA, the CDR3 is TGTGCCAGCAGTTTACAGGGGGGGTTTGCCTACGAGCAGTACTTC.

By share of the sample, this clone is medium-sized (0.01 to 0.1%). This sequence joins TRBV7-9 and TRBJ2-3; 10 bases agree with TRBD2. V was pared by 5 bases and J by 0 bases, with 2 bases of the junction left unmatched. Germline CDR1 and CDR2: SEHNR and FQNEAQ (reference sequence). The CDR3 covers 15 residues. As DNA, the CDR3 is TGTGCCAGCAGCATTAGCGGGAGGAGCACAGATACGCAGTATTTT. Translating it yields CASSISGRSTDTQYF.

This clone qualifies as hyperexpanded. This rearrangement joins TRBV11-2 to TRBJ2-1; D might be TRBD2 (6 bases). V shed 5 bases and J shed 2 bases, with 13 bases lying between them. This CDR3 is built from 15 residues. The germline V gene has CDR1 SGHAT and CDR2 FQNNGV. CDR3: CASSADYRTYNEQFF. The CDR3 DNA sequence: TGTGCCAGCAGCGCGGACTACCGGACCTACAATGAGCAGTTCTTC.

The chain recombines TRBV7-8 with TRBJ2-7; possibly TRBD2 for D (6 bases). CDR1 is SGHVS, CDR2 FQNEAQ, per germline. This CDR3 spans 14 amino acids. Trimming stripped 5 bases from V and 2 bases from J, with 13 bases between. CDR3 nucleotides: TGTGCCAGCAGCCCTACCGGGACTGCCTACGAGCAGTACTTC. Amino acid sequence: CASSPTGTAYEQYF. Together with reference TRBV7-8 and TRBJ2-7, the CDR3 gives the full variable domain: GAGVSQSPRYKVAKRGQDVALRCDPISGHVSLFWYQQALGQGPEFLTYFQNEAQLDKSGLPSDRFFAERPEGSVSTLKIQRTQQEDSAVYLCASSPTGTAYEQYFGPGTRLTVT.

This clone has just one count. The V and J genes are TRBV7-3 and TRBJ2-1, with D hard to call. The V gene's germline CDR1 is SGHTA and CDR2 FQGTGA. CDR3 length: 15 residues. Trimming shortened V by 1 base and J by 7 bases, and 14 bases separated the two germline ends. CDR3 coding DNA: TGTGCCAGCAGCTTAAACCCCCGCCCATCAAATGAGCAGTTCTTC. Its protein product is CASSLNPRPSNEQFF.

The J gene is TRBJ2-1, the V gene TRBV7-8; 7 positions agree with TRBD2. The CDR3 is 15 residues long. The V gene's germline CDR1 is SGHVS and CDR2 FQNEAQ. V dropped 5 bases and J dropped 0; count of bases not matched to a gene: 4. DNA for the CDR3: TGTGCCAGCAGCCGCGGGGGAAGCTCCTACAATGAGCAGTTCTTC. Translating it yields CASSRGGSSYNEQFF.

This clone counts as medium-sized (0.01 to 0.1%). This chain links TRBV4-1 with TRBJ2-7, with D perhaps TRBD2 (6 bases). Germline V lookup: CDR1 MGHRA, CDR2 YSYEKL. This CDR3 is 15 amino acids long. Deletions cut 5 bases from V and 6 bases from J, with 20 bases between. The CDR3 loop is CASSVIGGPIGEQYF. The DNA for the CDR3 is TGCGCCAGCAGCGTTATCGGAGGGCCGATCGGCGAGCAGTACTTC.

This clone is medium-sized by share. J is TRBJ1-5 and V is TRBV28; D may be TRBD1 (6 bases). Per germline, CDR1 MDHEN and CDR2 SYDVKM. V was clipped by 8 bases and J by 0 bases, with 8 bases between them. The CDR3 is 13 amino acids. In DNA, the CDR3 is TGTGCCAGCGGACAGTATAGCAATCAGCCCCAGCATTTT. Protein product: CASGQYSNQPQHF.

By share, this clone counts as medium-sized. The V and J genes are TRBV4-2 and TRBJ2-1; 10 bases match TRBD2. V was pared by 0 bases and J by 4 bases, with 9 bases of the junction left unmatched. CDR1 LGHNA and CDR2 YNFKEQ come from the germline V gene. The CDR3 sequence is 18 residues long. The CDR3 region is CASSQDVEREGLYNEQFF. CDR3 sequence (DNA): TGTGCCAGCAGCCAAGATGTGGAGCGGGAGGGCCTTTACAATGAGCAGTTCTTC.

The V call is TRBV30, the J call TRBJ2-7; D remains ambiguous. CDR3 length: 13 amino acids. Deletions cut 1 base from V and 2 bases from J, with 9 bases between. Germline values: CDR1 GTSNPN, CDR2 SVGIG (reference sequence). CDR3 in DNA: TGTGCCTGGAGTGCGGACGGCCCCTACGAGCAGTACTTC. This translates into CAWSADGPYEQYF. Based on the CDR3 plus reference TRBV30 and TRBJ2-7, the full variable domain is SQTIHQWPATLVQPVGSPLSLECTVEGTSNPNLYWYRQAAGRGLQLLFYSVGIGQISSEVPQNLSASRPQDRQFILSSKKLLLSDSGFYLCAWSADGPYEQYFGPGTRLTVT.

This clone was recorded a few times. This CDR3 is CASFAGELFF. DNA of the CDR3: TGTGCCAGTTTCGCGGGGGAGCTGTTTTTT. The chain employs TRBV7-9 and TRBJ2-2; D is ambiguous. The V gene lost 9 bases and the J gene lost 8 bases, with 7 bases spanning the gap. From germline, CDR1 is SEHNR and CDR2 FQNEAQ (reference sequence). There are 10 residues in the CDR3.

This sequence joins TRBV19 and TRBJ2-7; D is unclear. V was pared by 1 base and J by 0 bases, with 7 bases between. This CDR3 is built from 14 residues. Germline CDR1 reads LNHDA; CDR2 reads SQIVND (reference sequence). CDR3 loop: CASSIAHSSYEQYF. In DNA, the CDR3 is TGTGCCAGTAGTATAGCGCACAGCTCCTACGAGCAGTACTTC.

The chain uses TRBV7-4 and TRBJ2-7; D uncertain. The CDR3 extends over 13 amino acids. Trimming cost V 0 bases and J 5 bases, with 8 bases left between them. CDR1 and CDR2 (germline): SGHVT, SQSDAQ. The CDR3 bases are TGTGCCAGCAGCTTAGCAGAACAGAACGAGCAGTACTTC. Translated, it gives CASSLAEQNEQYF. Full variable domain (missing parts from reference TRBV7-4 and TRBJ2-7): GAGVSQSPRYKVAKRGRDVALRCDSISGHVTLYWYRQTLGQGSEVLTYSQSDAQRDKSGRPSGRFSAERPERSVSTLKIQRTEQGDSAVYLCASSLAEQNEQYFGPGTRLTVT.

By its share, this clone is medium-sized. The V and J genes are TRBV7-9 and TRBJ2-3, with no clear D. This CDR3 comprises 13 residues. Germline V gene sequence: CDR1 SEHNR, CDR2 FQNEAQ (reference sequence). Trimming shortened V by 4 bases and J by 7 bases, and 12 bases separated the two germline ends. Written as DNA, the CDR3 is TGTGCCAGCAGCTCAATCGACACTCATACGCAGTATTTT. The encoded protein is CASSSIDTHTQYF.

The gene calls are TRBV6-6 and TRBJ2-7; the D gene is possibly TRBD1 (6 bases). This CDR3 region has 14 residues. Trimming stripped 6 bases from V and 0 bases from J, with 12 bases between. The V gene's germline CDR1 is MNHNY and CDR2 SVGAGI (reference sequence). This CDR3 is CASSSQGPSYEQYF. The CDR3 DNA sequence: TGTGCCAGCAGCTCACAGGGACCCTCCTACGAGCAGTACTTC.

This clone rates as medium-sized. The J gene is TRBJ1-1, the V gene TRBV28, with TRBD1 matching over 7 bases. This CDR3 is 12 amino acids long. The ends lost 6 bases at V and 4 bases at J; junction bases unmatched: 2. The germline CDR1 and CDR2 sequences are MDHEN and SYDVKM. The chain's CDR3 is CASSYRGTEAFF. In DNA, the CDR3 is TGTGCCAGCAGCTACAGGGGCACTGAAGCTTTCTTT.

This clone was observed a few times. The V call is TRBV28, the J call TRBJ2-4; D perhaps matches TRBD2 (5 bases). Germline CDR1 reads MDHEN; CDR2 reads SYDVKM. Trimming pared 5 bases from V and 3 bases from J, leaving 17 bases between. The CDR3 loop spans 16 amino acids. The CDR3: CASSGSGEFDKNIQYF. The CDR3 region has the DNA TGTGCCAGCAGTGGGAGTGGGGAGTTTGACAAAAACATTCAGTACTTC.

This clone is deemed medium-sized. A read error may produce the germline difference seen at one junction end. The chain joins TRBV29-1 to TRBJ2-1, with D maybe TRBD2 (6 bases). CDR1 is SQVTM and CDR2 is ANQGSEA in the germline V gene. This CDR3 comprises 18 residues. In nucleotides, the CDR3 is TGCAGCGTCGAAGGGGTTCTTTTGGAGGGCGCCTCCTACAATGAGCAGTTCTTC. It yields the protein CSVEGVLLEGASYNEQFF.

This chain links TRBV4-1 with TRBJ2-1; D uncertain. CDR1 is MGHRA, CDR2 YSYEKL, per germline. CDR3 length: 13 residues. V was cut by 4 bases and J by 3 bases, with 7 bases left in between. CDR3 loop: CASSPTYYNEQFF. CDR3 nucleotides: TGCGCCAGCAGCCCTACCTACTACAATGAGCAGTTCTTC.

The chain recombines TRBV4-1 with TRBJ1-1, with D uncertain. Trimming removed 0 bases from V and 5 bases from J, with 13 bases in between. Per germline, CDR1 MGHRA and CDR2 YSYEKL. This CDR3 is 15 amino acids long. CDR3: CASSQDHPGWTEAFF. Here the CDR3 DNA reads TGCGCCAGCAGCCAAGATCACCCGGGGTGGACTGAAGCTTTCTTT.

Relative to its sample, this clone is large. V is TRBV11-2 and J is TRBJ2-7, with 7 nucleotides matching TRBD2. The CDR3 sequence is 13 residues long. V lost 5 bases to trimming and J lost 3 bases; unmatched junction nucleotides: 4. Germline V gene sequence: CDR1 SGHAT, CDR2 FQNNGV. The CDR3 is CASSLGTIYEQYF. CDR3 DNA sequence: TGTGCCAGCAGCCTAGGGACTATCTACGAGCAGTACTTC. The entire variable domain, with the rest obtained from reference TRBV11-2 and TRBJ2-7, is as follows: EAGVAQSPRYKIIEKRQSVAFWCNPISGHATLYWYQQILGQGPKLLIQFQNNGVVDDSQLPKDRFSAERLKGVDSTLKIQPAKLEDSAVYLCASSLGTIYEQYFGPGTRLTVT.

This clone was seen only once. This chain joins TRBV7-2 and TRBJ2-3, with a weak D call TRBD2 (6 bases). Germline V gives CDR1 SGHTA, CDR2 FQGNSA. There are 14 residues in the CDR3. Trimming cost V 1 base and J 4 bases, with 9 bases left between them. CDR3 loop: CASSLETSSDTQYF. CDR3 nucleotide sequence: TGTGCCAGCAGCTTAGAAACTAGCTCAGATACGCAGTATTTT.

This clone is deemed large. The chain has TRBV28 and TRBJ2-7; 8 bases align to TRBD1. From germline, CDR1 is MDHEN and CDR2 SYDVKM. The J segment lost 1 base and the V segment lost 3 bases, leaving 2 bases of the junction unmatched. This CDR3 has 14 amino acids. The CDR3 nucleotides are TGTGCCAGCAGTTTCGGACAGGGATCCTACGAGCAGTACTTC. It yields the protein CASSFGQGSYEQYF.

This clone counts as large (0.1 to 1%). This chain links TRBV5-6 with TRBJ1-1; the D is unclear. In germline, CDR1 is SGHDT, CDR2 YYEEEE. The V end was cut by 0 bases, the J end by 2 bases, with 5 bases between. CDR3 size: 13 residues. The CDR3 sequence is CASSLGGNTEAFF. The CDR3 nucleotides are TGTGCCAGCAGCTTGGGAGGAAACACTGAAGCTTTCTTT.

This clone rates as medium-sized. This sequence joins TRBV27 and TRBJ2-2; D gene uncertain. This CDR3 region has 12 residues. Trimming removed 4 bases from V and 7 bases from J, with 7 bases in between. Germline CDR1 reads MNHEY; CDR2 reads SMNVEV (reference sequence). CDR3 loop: CASSSLGGELFF. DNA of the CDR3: TGTGCCAGCAGTTCCCTAGGCGGGGAGCTGTTTTTT.

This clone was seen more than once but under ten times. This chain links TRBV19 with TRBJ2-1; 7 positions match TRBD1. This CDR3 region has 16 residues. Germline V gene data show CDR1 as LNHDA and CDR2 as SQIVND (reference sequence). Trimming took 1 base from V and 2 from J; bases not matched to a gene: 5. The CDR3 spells CASSIGQGGTYNEQFF. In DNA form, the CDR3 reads TGTGCCAGTAGTATAGGCCAAGGGGGCACCTACAATGAGCAGTTCTTC.